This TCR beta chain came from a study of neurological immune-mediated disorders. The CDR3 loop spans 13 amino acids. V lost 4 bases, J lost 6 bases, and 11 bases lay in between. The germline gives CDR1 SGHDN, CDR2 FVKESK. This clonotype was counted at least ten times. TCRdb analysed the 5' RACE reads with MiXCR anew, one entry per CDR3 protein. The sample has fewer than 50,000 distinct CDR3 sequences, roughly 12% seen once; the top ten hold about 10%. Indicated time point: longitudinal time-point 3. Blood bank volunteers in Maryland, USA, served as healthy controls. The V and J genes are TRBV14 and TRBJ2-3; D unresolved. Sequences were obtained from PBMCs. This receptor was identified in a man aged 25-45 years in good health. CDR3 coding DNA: TGTGCCAGCAGCCCGCACATCGGGGATACGCAGTATTTT. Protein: CASSPHIGDTQYF.